The rows below give T cell receptor beta chains drawn from one sample of a study of blood T cell repertoires in COVID-19. TCRdb keeps only in-frame clones here, not all; method: immunoSEQ multiplex PCR. The repertoire has some 330,000 clones, around 86% of them found once; the top ten carry about 4.2%. The sequencing sample was made of PBMCs or T cells enriched from blood (not recorded which). All receptors derive from a man aged 30 to 45 who had recovered from COVID-19. Each CDR3 is given with its conserved first and last residue. Each record gives: V gene, J gene, D gene, CDR3 DNA, CDR3 protein. The D gene is left open where the match is weak.

TRBV11-2	TRBJ2-1	.	TGTGCCAGCAGCCGAGCGGGCGGGTACAATGAGCAGTTCTTC	CASSRAGGYNEQFF
TRBV28	TRBJ1-1	.	TGTGCCAGCACCTTCCTTGACAGGCGGAACACTGAAGCTTTCTTT	CASTFLDRRNTEAFF
TRBV12-3/TRBV12-4	TRBJ1-2	.	TGTGCCAGCTCTCCCGGGGTTGGCTACACCTTC	CASSPGVGYTF
TRBV5-1	TRBJ1-5	.	TGCGCCAGCAGCTTGTATGGACTGGATGGCAATCAGCCCCAGCATTTT	CASSLYGLDGNQPQHF
TRBV3-1/TRBV3-2	TRBJ2-3	.	TGTGCCAGCAGCCAAGAGAGGAACAGGACGAGCACAGATACGCAGTATTTT	CASSQERNRTSTDTQYF
TRBV11-3	TRBJ2-3	.	TGTGCCAGCGAGGGAAGCACAGATACGCAGTATTTT	CASEGSTDTQYF
TRBV10-3	TRBJ1-2	TRBD1	TGTGCCATCAGTGCCGGGACAGTGGGACCCTATGGCTACACCTTC	CAISAGTVGPYGYTF
TRBV24-1	TRBJ2-4	.	TGTGCCACCAGTGACCCCGGACAGGGAGGGCTTCAGTACTTC	CATSDPGQGGLQYF
TRBV4-1	TRBJ2-3	.	TGCGCCAGCAGCCAAGTAGGAGAAAAGGATACGCAGTATTTT	CASSQVGEKDTQYF
TRBV4-2	TRBJ1-1	TRBD1	TGTGCCAGCAGCCAAGAGGGCGCAGGGGGCGCTTCCACTGAAGCTTTCTTT	CASSQEGAGGASTEAFF
TRBV3-1/TRBV3-2	TRBJ2-1	TRBD2	TGTGCCAGCAGCTTGTACCGCGGGGGGTCGGGAATGGAGCAGTTCTTC	CASSLYRGGSGMEQFF
TRBV27	TRBJ1-1	TRBD1	TGTGCCAGCAGTTCGACCGGGACAGGGCACTACAACACTGAAGCTTTCTTT	CASSSTGTGHYNTEAFF
TRBV7-2	TRBJ1-5	.	TGTGCCAGCAGCGGCAGTCGGGATCAGCCCCAGCATTTT	CASSGSRDQPQHF
TRBV5-1	TRBJ1-1	TRBD1	TGCGCCAGCAGCACGACGGGGACAGGGAAGGGCCCTGAAGCTTTCTTT	CASSTTGTGKGPEAFF
TRBV7-2	TRBJ1-5	TRBD1	TGTGCCAGCAGCTCCAGCGACAGGGGGCTTAGCAATCAGCCCCAGCATTTT	CASSSSDRGLSNQPQHF
TRBV5-1	TRBJ2-3	TRBD1	TGCGCCAGCAGCTTTGGGACAGGGTCTAGCACAGATACGCAGTATTTT	CASSFGTGSSTDTQYF
TRBV11-1	TRBJ2-7	.	TGTGCCAGCAGCTCCGACACCTCCTACGAGCAGTACTTC	CASSSDTSYEQYF
TRBV30	TRBJ2-7	TRBD1	TGTGCCTGGAGCCTTCCGGGACAGGGGATCTACGAGCAGTACTTC	CAWSLPGQGIYEQYF
TRBV2	TRBJ1-1	.	TGTGCCAGCACCTCACGGGGAGGGGTAGAAGCTTTCTTT	CASTSRGGVEAFF
TRBV7-9	TRBJ2-3	TRBD1	TGTGCCAGCAGCTACCCCGGACAGGGGCCAGATACGCAGTATTTT	CASSYPGQGPDTQYF
TRBV5-4	TRBJ1-6	.	TGTGCCAGCAGCTTCGGCCAGGGTCTGAATTCACCCCTCCACTTT	CASSFGQGLNSPLHF
TRBV5-1	TRBJ1-2	.	TGCGCCAGCAGCTCCTCCTCTTATAATGCGGGGGCGAACTATGGCTACACCTTC	CASSSSSYNAGANYGYTF
TRBV18	TRBJ2-1	TRBD2	TGTGCCAGCTACGGGACTAGCGGGGGGGCGAGCTCCTACAATGAGCAGTTCTTC	CASYGTSGGASSYNEQFF